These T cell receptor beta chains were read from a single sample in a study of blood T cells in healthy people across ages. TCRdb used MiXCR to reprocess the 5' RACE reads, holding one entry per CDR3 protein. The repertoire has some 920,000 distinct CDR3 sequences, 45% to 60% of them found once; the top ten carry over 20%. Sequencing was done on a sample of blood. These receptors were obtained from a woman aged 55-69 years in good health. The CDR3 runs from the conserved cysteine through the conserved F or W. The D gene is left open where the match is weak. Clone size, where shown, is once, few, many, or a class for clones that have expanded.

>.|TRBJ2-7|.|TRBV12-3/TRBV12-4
CASGDSRYEQYF
TGTGCCAGTGGGGATTCCCGCTACGAGCAGTACTTC
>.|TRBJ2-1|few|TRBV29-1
CSVHRGSYNEQFF
TGCAGCGTTCATAGGGGGTCCTACAATGAGCAGTTCTTC
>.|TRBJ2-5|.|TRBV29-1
CSVSPRRGETQYF
TGCAGCGTTAGCCCGCGAAGAGGGGAGACCCAGTACTTC
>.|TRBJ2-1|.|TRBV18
CASSPREGGKSYNEQFF
TGTGCCAGCTCACCTCGCGAGGGGGGAAAATCCTACAATGAGCAGTTCTTC
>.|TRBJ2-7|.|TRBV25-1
CASSELVGSYEQYF
TGTGCCAGCAGTGAATTGGTGGGGTCCTACGAGCAGTACTTC
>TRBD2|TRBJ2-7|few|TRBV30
CAWGLAGGLYEQYF
TGTGCCTGGGGCCTAGCGGGAGGGCTCTACGAGCAGTACTTC
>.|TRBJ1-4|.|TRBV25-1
CASSEFRAGNEKLFF
TGTGCCAGCAGTGAGTTTAGGGCGGGTAATGAAAAACTGTTTTTT
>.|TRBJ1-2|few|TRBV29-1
CSVDGAGYGYTF
TGCAGCGTTGATGGGGCCGGCTATGGCTACACCTTC
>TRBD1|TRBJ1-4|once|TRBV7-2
CASSQYRGPNEKLFF
TGTGCCAGCAGCCAATACAGGGGCCCTAATGAAAAACTGTTTTTT
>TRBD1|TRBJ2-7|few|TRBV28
CASRTGTGGLEQYF
TGTGCCAGCAGAACCGGGACAGGGGGACTCGAGCAGTACTTC
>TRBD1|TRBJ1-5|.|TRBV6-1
CASSALGTGRNQPQHF
TGTGCCAGCAGTGCCCTCGGGACAGGGAGAAATCAGCCCCAGCATTTT
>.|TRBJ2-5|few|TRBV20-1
CSAEVPPAARRETQYF
TGCAGTGCGGAAGTGCCTCCCGCGGCAAGGAGGGAGACCCAGTACTTC
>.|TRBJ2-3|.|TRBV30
CAWAGGNTDTQYF
TGTGCCTGGGCGGGCGGAAACACAGATACGCAGTATTTT
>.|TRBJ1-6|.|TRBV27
CASSTTPAYNSPLHF
TGTGCCAGCAGTACCACACCGGCCTATAATTCACCCCTCCACTTT
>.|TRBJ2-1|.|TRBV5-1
CASSPRGASEDNEQFF
TGCGCCAGCAGCCCTAGAGGCGCTAGCGAAGACAATGAGCAGTTCTTC
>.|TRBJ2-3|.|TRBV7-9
CVSSKGQLTDTQYF
TGTGTCAGCAGCAAAGGACAACTCACAGATACGCAGTATTTT
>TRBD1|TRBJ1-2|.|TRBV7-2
CASGHRQGGSYGYTF
TGTGCCAGCGGCCATCGACAGGGGGGATCGTATGGCTACACCTTC
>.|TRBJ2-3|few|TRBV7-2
CASSWTGTDTQYF
TGTGCCAGCAGCTGGACAGGCACAGATACGCAGTATTTT
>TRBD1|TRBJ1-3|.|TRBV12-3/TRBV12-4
CASSLRIQGAGNTIYF
TGTGCCAGCAGTTTACGGATTCAGGGGGCTGGAAACACCATATATTTT
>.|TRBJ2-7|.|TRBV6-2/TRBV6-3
CASSYAAIYEQYF
TGTGCCAGCAGTTACGCGGCGATATACGAGCAGTACTTC
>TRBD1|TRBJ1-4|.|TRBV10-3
CAISEPGQGDEKLFF
TGTGCCATCAGTGAGCCGGGACAGGGTGATGAAAAACTGTTTTTT
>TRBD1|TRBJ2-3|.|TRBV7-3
CASSPQGAFTDTQYF
TGTGCCAGTAGCCCCCAGGGGGCCTTTACAGATACGCAGTATTTT
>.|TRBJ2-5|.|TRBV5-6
CASSLFWEQETQYF
TGTGCCAGCAGCTTGTTTTGGGAGCAAGAGACCCAGTACTTC
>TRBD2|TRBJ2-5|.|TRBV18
CASSSWTSEDQETQYF
TGTGCCAGCTCATCTTGGACTAGCGAGGACCAAGAGACCCAGTACTTC
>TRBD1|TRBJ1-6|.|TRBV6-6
CASSYAGQGYNSPLHF
TGTGCCAGCAGTTACGCGGGACAGGGCTATAATTCACCCCTCCACTTT
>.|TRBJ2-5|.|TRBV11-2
CASSLAATPTRETQYF
TGTGCCAGCAGCTTAGCAGCCACGCCGACCCGAGAGACCCAGTACTTC
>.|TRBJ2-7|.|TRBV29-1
CSVVGYEQYF
TGCAGCGTTGTGGGCTACGAGCAGTACTTC
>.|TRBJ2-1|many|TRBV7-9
CASSFQGGSHRNEQFF
TGTGCCAGCAGCTTCCAGGGCGGTAGTCATAGGAATGAGCAGTTCTTC
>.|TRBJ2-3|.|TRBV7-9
CASSEIFQGLGTDTQYF
TGTGCCAGCAGCGAAATCTTTCAGGGGTTGGGCACAGATACGCAGTATTTT
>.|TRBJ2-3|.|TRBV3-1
CASSQDRSVGHTDTQYF
TGTGCCAGCAGCCAAGATAGGAGTGTGGGTCACACAGATACGCAGTATTTT
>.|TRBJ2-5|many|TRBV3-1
CASSQGMGVGQTQYF
TGTGCCAGCAGCCAGGGGATGGGGGTTGGTCAGACCCAGTACTTC
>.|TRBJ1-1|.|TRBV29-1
CSGGGYTEAFF
TGCAGCGGGGGGGGGTACACTGAAGCTTTCTTT
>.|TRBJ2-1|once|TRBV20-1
CSATKDRIWEQFF
TGCAGTGCTACAAAAGACCGCATCTGGGAGCAGTTCTTC
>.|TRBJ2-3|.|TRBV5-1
CASSPPGPSAPDTQYF
TGCGCCAGCAGCCCGCCGGGACCAAGCGCCCCAGATACGCAGTATTTT
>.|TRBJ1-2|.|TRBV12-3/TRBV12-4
CASSFRGLFYGYTF
TGTGCCAGCAGTTTTCGGGGCCTCTTCTATGGCTACACCTTC
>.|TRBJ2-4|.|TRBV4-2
CASSQVRDRREANEQYF
TGTGCCAGCAGCCAAGTCAGAGACAGGAGGGAGGCCAATGAGCAGTACTTC
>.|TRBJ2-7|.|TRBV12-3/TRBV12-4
CASSFERDEYEQYF
TGTGCCAGCAGTTTCGAGAGGGATGAATACGAGCAGTACTTC
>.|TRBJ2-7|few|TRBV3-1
CASSQDLVDPQYEQYF
TGTGCCAGCAGCCAAGATCTCGTGGATCCACAGTACGAGCAGTACTTC
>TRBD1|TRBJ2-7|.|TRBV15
CATSSQTGLGYEQYF
TGTGCCACCAGCAGCCAGACAGGGCTCGGCTACGAGCAGTACTTC
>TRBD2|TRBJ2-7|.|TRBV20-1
CSARVQRGAYEQYF
TGCAGTGCTAGAGTCCAGCGGGGGGCCTACGAGCAGTACTTC
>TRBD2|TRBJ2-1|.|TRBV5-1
CASSPGTSRYNEQFF
TGCGCCAGCAGCCCCGGGACTAGCCGATACAATGAGCAGTTCTTC
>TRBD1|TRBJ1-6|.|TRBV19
CTSSMTGEESPLHF
TGTACCAGTAGTATGACAGGGGAGGAGTCACCCCTCCACTTT
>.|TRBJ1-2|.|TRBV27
CASSQTRTTNYGYTF
TGTGCCAGCAGCCAGACAAGGACTACTAACTATGGCTACACCTTC
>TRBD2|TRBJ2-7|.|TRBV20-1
CSADRQTSGRFGEQYF
TGCAGTGCTGACCGTCAAACTAGCGGGAGATTTGGCGAGCAGTACTTC
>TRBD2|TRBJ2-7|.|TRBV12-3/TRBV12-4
CASRRTSGRYEQYF
TGTGCCAGCAGGCGGACTAGCGGGAGGTACGAGCAGTACTTC
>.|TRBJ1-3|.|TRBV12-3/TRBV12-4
CASSVASGNTIYF
TGTGCCAGCAGTGTGGCCTCCGGAAACACCATATATTTT
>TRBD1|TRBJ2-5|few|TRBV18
CASSPTGGQQETQYF
TGTGCCAGCTCCCCGACAGGGGGGCAACAAGAGACCCAGTACTTC